This TCR beta chain was sequenced during a study of naive and memory T cell subsets. Study findings and constraints: Over 85% of naive TCR sequences appeared only once, unlike memory subsets.

An equimolar mix of two oligonucleotides served as the beta constant-region primer for TRBC1 and TRBC2. A 12-nucleotide UMI and the SP2 primer were added to the cDNA 3' end by oligonucleotide ligation. Four rounds of PCR amplified the ligated cDNA using nested alpha and beta constant-region primers plus SP2. TCRdb redid the calling of the UMI-ligation and nested PCR reads with MiXCR, one entry per CDR3 protein. The data show over 25,000 distinct CDR3 sequences, with around 11% seen just once and roughly 18% held by the top ten. CD45RA-CD27- cells were effector memory; CD45RA+CD27- cells were EMRA. About this clonotype: Its antigen is still unknown.

After removal of 6 bases from V and 2 bases from J, the junction contained 5 bases not matched to a gene. This CDR3 is 15 amino acids long. This chain links TRBV12-3 or TRBV12-4 with TRBJ2-1, with TRBD2 matching over 9 bases. This sequence was found in a human donor in good health. Specimen: effector memory CD4+ T cells from blood. The subset here: effector memory, CD45RA- CD27-. The CDR3 loop reads CASSRSGSPYNEQFF. As DNA, the CDR3 is TGTGCCAGCAGCCGTAGCGGGAGCCCCTACAATGAGCAGTTCTTC.